Presented here are 32 T cell receptor beta chains from one specimen sequenced in a study of shared T cell receptors in the human thymus (dated by TCRdb to 2020 to 2023). Library preparation used the immunoSEQ multiplex PCR assay. The table comes from immuneACCESS by way of TCRdb, which keeps in-frame sequences with V and J called. Part of the clones is missing from these tables; in studies checked, under half for an unresolved V gene and the rest for unknown reasons. This sample is represented by under 850,000 clones; approximately 88% of them were singletons. The top ten clonotypes cover about 0.01% of the sample. This sample also belongs to another study, concerning human thymus T cells.

Sequencing used thymocytes. These receptor sequences come from a boy younger than two with a congenital heart defect. Donor details come from another sample of the same person, matched by shared clones.

This clone showed up just a few times. The gene calls are TRBV7-9 and TRBJ1-4, with D possibly TRBD1 on 6 matching bases. CDR1 and CDR2 from the germline V gene are SEHNR and FQNEAQ (reference sequence). Trimming pared 5 bases from V and 8 bases from J, leaving 15 bases between. The CDR3 totals 14 residues. CDR3 sequence (DNA): TGTGCCAGCAGCGGCCGGGACACCACCGAAAAACTGTTTTTT. It codes for CASSGRDTTEKLFF.

The chain joins TRBV7-9 to TRBJ2-7, with 7 bases that match TRBD1. Germline trimming cut 1 base from V and 0 bases from J; bases unmatched to any gene: 6. This CDR3 comprises 16 residues. Germline CDR1 SEHNR, CDR2 FQNEAQ (reference sequence). CDR3 nucleotide sequence: TGTGCCAGCAGCTTAGGGACAGGCAATAGCTCCTACGAGCAGTACTTC. Its translation is CASSLGTGNSSYEQYF.

This sequence joins TRBV28 and TRBJ2-5; 7 bases map to TRBD1. CDR1 is MDHEN, CDR2 SYDVKM, per germline. The V segment lost 6 bases and the J segment 4 bases; nucleotides outside the gene matches: 11. The CDR3 has 15 residues. CDR3 residues: CASSRPDRVGETQYF. The CDR3, as DNA: TGTGCCAGCAGCCGCCCCGACAGGGTTGGAGAGACCCAGTACTTC.

This sequence joins TRBV27 and TRBJ2-7, with D perhaps TRBD1 (5 bases). Germline assignment: CDR1 MNHEY and CDR2 SMNVEV (reference sequence). The CDR3 contains 12 residues. Trimming removed 9 bases from V and 2 bases from J, with 11 bases in between. The CDR3 sequence is CASQGNTYEQYF. DNA for the CDR3: TGTGCCAGTCAGGGCAATACCTACGAGCAGTACTTC.

The J gene is TRBJ2-7, the V gene TRBV27; D perhaps matches TRBD2 (5 bases). V was pared by 5 bases and J by 2 bases, with 10 bases between. Germline loops: CDR1 MNHEY, CDR2 SMNVEV (reference sequence). The length of the CDR3 is 13 residues. CDR3 loop: CASSASGPYEQYF. In nucleotides, the CDR3 is TGTGCCAGCAGTGCGAGCGGTCCCTACGAGCAGTACTTC.

This clone was counted a few times. This chain uses TRBV19 with TRBJ2-6; 7 nucleotides line up with TRBD2. Germline V lookup: CDR1 LNHDA, CDR2 SQIVND (reference sequence). Germline trimming cut 9 bases from V and 0 bases from J; bases unmatched to any gene: 14. This CDR3 is built from 18 residues. This CDR3 is CASTLRGEGISGANVLTF. CDR3 nucleotide sequence: TGTGCCAGCACGCTGCGAGGGGAGGGGATCTCTGGGGCCAACGTCCTGACTTTC.

J is TRBJ2-2 and V is TRBV9, with 8 nucleotides matching TRBD1. CDR1 is SGDLS, CDR2 YYNGEE, per germline. V was pared by 1 base and J by 2 bases, with 7 bases of the junction left unmatched. The CDR3 spans 17 residues. The chain's CDR3 is CASSVRLDRDNTGELFF. CDR3 DNA sequence: TGTGCCAGCAGCGTACGTCTGGACAGGGATAACACCGGGGAGCTGTTTTTT.

The chain joins TRBV4-2 to TRBJ2-1, with 9 positions matching TRBD2. This CDR3 contains 18 residues. J lost 5 bases, V lost 4 bases, and 15 bases had no gene match. Germline V lookup: CDR1 LGHNA, CDR2 YNFKEQ. The DNA for the CDR3 is TGTGCCAGCAGCCTTCACCAACAGACTAGCGGAAGAAACAATGAGCAGTTCTTC. Translation: CASSLHQQTSGRNNEQFF.

The V call is TRBV25-1, the J call TRBJ2-2, with D possibly TRBD2 on 6 matching bases. This CDR3 contains 15 residues. Germline assignment: CDR1 MGHDK and CDR2 SYGVNS. Between the trimmed V and J ends, which lost 2 bases and 6 bases, there was a span of 13 bases. CDR3 bases: TGTGCCAGCAGTGAAACCAGACTAGGGTCCGGGGAGCTGTTTTTT. It is translated as CASSETRLGSGELFF.

The chain employs TRBV7-2 and TRBJ2-2; tentative D call: TRBD2 (6 bases). CDR3 size: 15 residues. Trimming stripped 3 bases from V and 5 bases from J, with 13 bases between. Germline CDR1 SGHTA, CDR2 FQGNSA. CDR3 sequence: CASSLWDSGTGELFF. The CDR3 nucleotides read TGTGCCAGCAGCTTGTGGGACTCGGGGACCGGGGAGCTGTTTTTT.

The chain couples TRBV27 to TRBJ1-5, with 7 bases lining up with TRBD1. CDR1 and CDR2 (germline): MNHEY, SMNVEV (reference sequence). CDR3 size: 16 residues. The trim removed 5 bases at V and 2 bases at J, leaving 9 bases unmatched. CDR3 DNA: TGTGCCAGCAGTCGATCCCCAGGGGGTGGCAATCAGCCCCAGCATTTT. Protein sequence: CASSRSPGGGNQPQHF.

J is TRBJ1-3 and V is TRBV5-1; 11 bases fit TRBD1. V lost 2 bases and J lost 3; bases outside the gene matches: 4. This CDR3 is 16 amino acids long. Germline V gene lookup returns CDR1 SGHRS and CDR2 YFSETQ. CDR3 residues: CASSFGQGAGGNTIYF. Here the CDR3 DNA reads TGCGCCAGCAGCTTTGGACAGGGGGCTGGTGGAAACACCATATATTTT.

The V gene is TRBV6-5, the J gene TRBJ2-7; D is ambiguous. The CDR3 runs to 15 residues. In germline, CDR1 is MNHEY, CDR2 SVGAGI. The V and J ends lost 3 bases and 2 bases respectively, with 14 bases between them. This chain's CDR3 is CASSYRQVATYEQYF. CDR3 nucleotide sequence: TGTGCCAGCAGTTATAGGCAGGTCGCTACCTACGAGCAGTACTTC.

The genes are TRBV6-4 and TRBJ1-2; 12 bases match TRBD1. Germline V gene sequence: CDR1 MRHNA, CDR2 SNTAGT. The CDR3 totals 15 residues. Trimming removed 6 bases from V and 6 bases from J; junction bases left unmatched: 8. CDR3 nucleotide sequence: TGTGCCAGCAGGCCCGCCGGGACAGGGGGCAATGGCTACACCTTC. This encodes CASRPAGTGGNGYTF.

The chain couples TRBV6-4 to TRBJ1-4; 9 nucleotides match TRBD1. J was trimmed by 6 bases and V by 8 bases; bases with no gene match: 4. The germline gives CDR1 MRHNA, CDR2 SNTAGT. This CDR3 has 13 amino acids. The CDR3 here is CASGDREDEKLFF. The CDR3 DNA reads as TGTGCCAGCGGGGACAGGGAGGATGAAAAACTGTTTTTT.

The chain combines TRBV7-2 with TRBJ2-1, with 10 bases matching TRBD2. The CDR3 contains 15 residues. The V gene end was trimmed by 1 base and the J gene end by 6 bases; junction bases not matched to a gene: 3. Germline V lookup: CDR1 SGHTA, CDR2 FQGNSA. The CDR3 nucleotides are TGTGCCAGCAGCTTAGGGGAGCGGGAGGGCAATGAGCAGTTCTTC. Encoded protein: CASSLGEREGNEQFF.

The sample holds a few counts of this clone. At the DNA level, this CDR3 is encoded by other sequences in the same sample as well. The rearrangement uses TRBV2 and TRBJ1-3, with 9 bases identical to TRBD1. The CDR3 contains 14 residues. Germline V gene data show CDR1 as SNHLY and CDR2 as FYNNEI. The V gene end was trimmed by 6 bases and the J gene end by 1 base; junction bases not matched to a gene: 1. The CDR3 loop is CASSGTGSGNTIYF. The CDR3 region has the DNA TGTGCCAGCAGCGGGACAGGGTCTGGAAACACCATATATTTT.

This CDR3 is CAWSVLGPFNEKLFF. The CDR3 nucleotides are TGTGCCTGGAGTGTACTGGGCCCCTTTAATGAAAAACTGTTTTTT. The chain employs TRBV30 and TRBJ1-4; unclear D gene. The CDR3 loop spans 15 amino acids. Germline V gene lookup returns CDR1 GTSNPN and CDR2 SVGIG (reference sequence). V lost 0 bases, J lost 4 bases, and 12 bases lay in between.

The J gene is TRBJ2-5, the V gene TRBV2, with TRBD1 identical over 9 bases. Germline CDR1 reads SNHLY; CDR2 reads FYNNEI. J was trimmed by 5 bases and V by 0 bases; bases with no gene match: 7. The CDR3 spans 16 residues. CDR3 coding DNA: TGTGCCAGCAGTGAAGCGGGACAGGGATCAGGCGAGACCCAGTACTTC. As protein: CASSEAGQGSGETQYF.

The chain couples TRBV28 to TRBJ2-7; D is perhaps TRBD2 (5 bases). Germline V gene sequence: CDR1 MDHEN, CDR2 SYDVKM. The length of the CDR3 is 12 residues. Trimming took 6 bases from V and 7 from J, leaving 13 bases between them. This CDR3 reads CASSTGGWEQYF. The CDR3 DNA sequence: TGTGCCAGCAGCACGGGCGGGTGGGAGCAGTACTTC.

This clone was observed a handful of times. The chain links TRBV5-1 to TRBJ2-7; D might be TRBD1 (6 bases). The V and J ends lost 0 bases and 5 bases respectively, with 12 bases between them. The length of the CDR3 is 14 residues. Germline assignment: CDR1 SGHRS and CDR2 YFSETQ. CDR3 nucleotide sequence: TGCGCCAGCAGCTTGGTGGCAGGGGTCCACGAGCAGTACTTC. Translated: CASSLVAGVHEQYF.

V and J are TRBV6-5 and TRBJ2-5; 15 bases agree with TRBD2. With 10 bases clipped from V and 5 bases from J, the junction kept 8 bases outside the gene matches. In germline, CDR1 is MNHEY, CDR2 SVGAGI. The CDR3 is 15 residues long. The CDR3 DNA reads TGTGCCACCGGACTAGCGGGAGGGCCGGGGGAGACCCAGTACTTC. This sequence encodes CATGLAGGPGETQYF.

The chain joins TRBV4-3 to TRBJ2-5; D is possibly TRBD2 (6 bases). The germline gives CDR1 LGHNA, CDR2 YSLEER. V was clipped by 1 base and J by 5 bases, with 14 bases between them. CDR3 size: 15 residues. CDR3 sequence: CASSQARRGQETQYF. The DNA for the CDR3 is TGCGCCAGCAGCCAAGCTAGGAGGGGTCAGGAGACCCAGTACTTC.

V usage is TRBV9 and J usage is TRBJ2-3; 7 nucleotides match TRBD2. With V trimmed by 4 bases and J by 2 bases, 7 bases remained unmatched. Looked up from germline, CDR1 is SGDLS and CDR2 is YYNGEE. This CDR3 has 15 amino acids. CDR3 sequence: CASSPAGSDTDTQYF. CDR3 coding DNA: TGTGCCAGCAGCCCAGCGGGGTCGGACACAGATACGCAGTATTTT.

The chain has TRBV30 and TRBJ2-1, with TRBD2 matching 11 bases. The CDR3 runs 13 residues. Germline V gene lookup returns CDR1 GTSNPN and CDR2 SVGIG (reference sequence). Germline trimming cut 4 bases from V and 5 bases from J; bases unmatched to any gene: 1. Here the CDR3 DNA reads TGTGCCTGGAAGGGACTAGCGGACAATGAGCAGTTCTTC. It specifies CAWKGLADNEQFF.

The V call is TRBV12-5, the J call TRBJ2-7; TRBD2 might be the D (6 bases). The CDR3 sequence is 13 residues long. The V and J ends lost 8 bases and 3 bases respectively, with 14 bases between them. CDR1 is LGHNT and CDR2 is FRNRAP in the germline V gene. In DNA, the CDR3 is TGTGCTAGTTGGGGGGAGGCATTCTACGAGCAGTACTTC. Translated: CASWGEAFYEQYF.

This rearrangement joins TRBV9 to TRBJ2-5; TRBD1 matches at 8 bases. Unmatched junction bases numbered 5, after V lost 0 bases and J lost 4 bases. The CDR3 contains 15 residues. The V gene's germline CDR1 is SGDLS and CDR2 YYNGEE. CDR3 amino acids: CASSVGAGGRETQYF. CDR3 coding DNA: TGTGCCAGCAGCGTAGGGGCAGGGGGCAGAGAGACCCAGTACTTC.

This clone was found once. The rearrangement joins TRBV2 to TRBJ2-3, with TRBD1 matching over 10 bases. Trimming at V came to 6 bases and at J to 2 bases, leaving 5 bases not matched to a gene. This CDR3 is 15 amino acids long. Germline V CDR1 and CDR2: SNHLY, FYNNEI. The chain's CDR3 is CASRPGTGDTDTQYF. Here the CDR3 DNA reads TGTGCCAGCAGGCCCGGGACAGGGGACACAGATACGCAGTATTTT.

CDR3 region: CASSYPLKTGPSYEQYF. The CDR3 nucleotides are TGTGCCAGCAGTTACCCACTGAAGACAGGACCCTCCTACGAGCAGTACTTC. The chain recombines TRBV6-8 with TRBJ2-7; maybe TRBD1 (6 bases). Germline-derived CDR1 and CDR2 are MNHGY and SAAAGT. V gave up 2 bases and J gave up 0 bases, with 17 bases separating them. The CDR3 has 17 residues.

This clone was counted only a few times. The chain has TRBV4-3 and TRBJ2-5; a possible D gene is TRBD1 (8 bases). The CDR3 consists of 17 residues. The germline V gene has CDR1 LGHNA and CDR2 YSLEER. V lost 5 bases and J 1 base, leaving 20 bases between the germline ends. CDR3 in amino acids: CASSALLDREGQETQYF. The CDR3 DNA follows: TGCGCCAGCAGCGCCCTGTTGGACAGGGAGGGCCAAGAGACCCAGTACTTC.

V gene TRBV5-4 combines with J gene TRBJ2-2; D is possibly TRBD1 (6 bases). CDR3 length equals 16 residues. CDR1 and CDR2 from the germline V gene are SGHNT and YYREEE (reference sequence). V lost 4 bases and J lost 4, with 17 bases in between. In DNA form, the CDR3 reads TGTGCCAGCAGCCCTCGGGCAGGGGTCCGCACCGGGGAGCTGTTTTTT. It specifies CASSPRAGVRTGELFF.

The chain employs TRBV10-1 and TRBJ2-3; the match to TRBD2 covers 7 bases. The CDR3 extends over 15 amino acids. The germline CDR1 and CDR2 sequences are WNHNN and SYGVQD (reference sequence). J lost 2 bases, V lost 4 bases, and 6 bases had no gene match. CDR3 in amino acids: CASSATSVPTDTQYF. DNA of the CDR3: TGCGCCAGCAGTGCAACTAGCGTACCCACAGATACGCAGTATTTT.